A selection of T cell receptor beta chains follows, all from one sample in a study of T cells after yellow fever vaccination. TCRdb reanalysed the 5' RACE reads using MiXCR and keeps one entry per CDR3 protein. The sample includes approximately 580,000 distinct CDR3 sequences, roughly 17% of them seen just once. The input for sequencing was PBMCs, taken less than 6 days after the first yellow fever vaccination. These receptors all come from a man younger than 30 who received the YFV17D yellow fever vaccine. CDR3s include the opening cysteine and the closing phenylalanine or tryptophan. The D gene is left open where the match is weak. Size tells how often a clone was seen (once, few, many) or the class of an expanded clone, and some rows leave it out.

cdr3_aa | cdr3_nt | j_call | clone_size | cdr3_length | d_call | v_call
CASSAGDYTEAFF | TGTGCCAGCAGCGCGGGGGACTACACTGAAGCTTTCTTT | TRBJ1-1 | many | 13 | - | TRBV12-3/TRBV12-4
CASSIGPDTQYF | TGTGCCAGTAGTATTGGGCCAGATACGCAGTATTTT | TRBJ2-3 | few | 12 | - | TRBV19
CASGLRRETQYF | TGTGCCAGCGGTCTCCGCCGAGAGACCCAGTACTTC | TRBJ2-5 | few | 12 | - | TRBV6-6
CASNLGRERSYEQYF | TGTGCCAGCAACCTGGGCAGGGAGAGGTCCTACGAGCAGTACTTC | TRBJ2-7 | - | 15 | - | TRBV6-2/TRBV6-3
CASSPPRGSSTDTQYF | TGTGCCAGCAGCCCACCAAGGGGGAGTAGCACAGATACGCAGTATTTT | TRBJ2-3 | - | 16 | - | TRBV7-2
CASSQDQGYEQYF | TGTGCCAGCAGCCAAGATCAAGGCTACGAGCAGTACTTC | TRBJ2-7 | - | 13 | - | TRBV14
CASSLVSGEQYF | TGTGCCAGCAGCCTCGTCTCAGGGGAGCAGTACTTC | TRBJ2-7 | - | 12 | - | TRBV9
CASSSQRGVIYNEQFF | TGTGCCAGCAGCTCCCAGCGGGGGGTAATCTACAATGAGCAGTTCTTC | TRBJ2-1 | - | 16 | TRBD2 | TRBV5-6
CASSYEGAATDTQYF | TGTGCCAGCAGTTACGAGGGGGCTGCGACAGATACGCAGTATTTT | TRBJ2-3 | - | 15 | TRBD1 | TRBV12-3/TRBV12-4
CSARDSVETQYF | TGCAGTGCTAGAGATTCAGTAGAGACCCAGTACTTC | TRBJ2-5 | - | 12 | - | TRBV20-1
CASSPPSGGAGELFF | TGTGCCAGCAGTCCTCCTAGCGGGGGGGCCGGGGAGCTGTTTTTT | TRBJ2-2 | few | 15 | TRBD2 | TRBV2
CASSSVTGSTDTQYF | TGTGCCAGCAGCTCCGTTACAGGTAGCACAGATACGCAGTATTTT | TRBJ2-3 | - | 15 | - | TRBV11-2
CASSRLTGINEQFF | TGTGCCAGCAGCCGCTTGACAGGGATCAATGAGCAGTTCTTC | TRBJ2-1 | - | 14 | TRBD1 | TRBV9
CASSLAGQRLGNTIYF | TGCGCCAGCAGCTTGGCAGGACAGCGGTTGGGAAACACCATATATTTT | TRBJ1-3 | - | 16 | - | TRBV5-1
CSALQGAGEKLFF | TGCAGCGCCCTACAGGGGGCGGGAGAAAAACTGTTTTTT | TRBJ1-4 | - | 13 | TRBD1 | TRBV29-1
CASVKGEVDEQYF | TGTGCCAGCGTGAAGGGGGAGGTGGACGAGCAGTACTTC | TRBJ2-7 | - | 13 | - | TRBV6-1
CASSFSPPSPLHF | TGTGCCAGCAGTTTCTCTCCCCCGTCACCCCTCCACTTT | TRBJ1-6 | - | 13 | - | TRBV12-3/TRBV12-4
CATHPGQGNTEAFF | TGTGCTACCCACCCGGGACAGGGGAACACTGAAGCTTTCTTT | TRBJ1-1 | few | 14 | TRBD1 | TRBV12-5
CASSENSAQPQHF | TGTGCCAGCAGTGAAAATTCGGCTCAGCCCCAGCATTTT | TRBJ1-5 | - | 13 | - | TRBV25-1
CAISDVAGGPGELFF | TGTGCCATCAGTGACGTAGCGGGGGGGCCCGGGGAGCTGTTTTTT | TRBJ2-2 | - | 15 | TRBD2 | TRBV10-3
CASSLGGSGENTDTQYF | TGCGCCAGCAGCTTGGGTGGTAGCGGGGAGAACACAGATACGCAGTATTTT | TRBJ2-3 | few | 17 | TRBD2 | TRBV5-1
CASSGIEQYF | TGTGCCAGCAGTGGGATTGAGCAGTACTTC | TRBJ2-7 | - | 10 | - | TRBV2
CASSYVWGQGASVTQYF | TGTGCCAGCAGTTACGTCTGGGGACAGGGGGCGAGTGTGACCCAGTACTTC | TRBJ2-5 | few | 17 | TRBD1 | TRBV6-2/TRBV6-3
CASSTGGTGNQPQHF | TGTGCCTCGTCCACAGGGGGCACGGGCAATCAGCCCCAGCATTTT | TRBJ1-5 | - | 15 | TRBD1 | TRBV10-3
CSARDPLKNEQFF | TGCAGTGCTAGAGATCCCCTTAAGAATGAGCAGTTCTTC | TRBJ2-1 | - | 13 | - | TRBV20-1
CASSGGQGFYNEQFF | TGTGCCAGCAGCGGGGGGCAGGGGTTCTACAATGAGCAGTTCTTC | TRBJ2-1 | - | 15 | - | TRBV5-4
CASSPGLAGYQETQYF | TGTGCCAGCAGCCCGGGACTAGCGGGGTACCAAGAGACCCAGTACTTC | TRBJ2-5 | many | 16 | TRBD2 | TRBV7-2
CASSLIGQGWGYTF | TGCGCCAGCAGCTTGATCGGGCAGGGCTGGGGCTACACCTTC | TRBJ1-2 | - | 14 | - | TRBV5-1
CASSSREQYF | TGTGCCAGCAGTTCACGCGAGCAGTACTTC | TRBJ2-7 | few | 10 | - | TRBV27
CASSSRTADSPLHF | TGTGCCAGCAGCTCAAGGACTGCCGATTCACCCCTCCACTTT | TRBJ1-6 | few | 14 | - | TRBV7-2
CASSPPGLASGQQFF | TGTGCCAGCTCACCCCCGGGACTAGCAAGCGGCCAGCAGTTCTTC | TRBJ2-1 | - | 15 | TRBD2 | TRBV18
CASSAGTSVLNTGELFF | TGTGCCAGCAGCGCCGGGACTAGCGTGCTGAACACCGGGGAGCTGTTTTTT | TRBJ2-2 | few | 17 | TRBD2 | TRBV7-8